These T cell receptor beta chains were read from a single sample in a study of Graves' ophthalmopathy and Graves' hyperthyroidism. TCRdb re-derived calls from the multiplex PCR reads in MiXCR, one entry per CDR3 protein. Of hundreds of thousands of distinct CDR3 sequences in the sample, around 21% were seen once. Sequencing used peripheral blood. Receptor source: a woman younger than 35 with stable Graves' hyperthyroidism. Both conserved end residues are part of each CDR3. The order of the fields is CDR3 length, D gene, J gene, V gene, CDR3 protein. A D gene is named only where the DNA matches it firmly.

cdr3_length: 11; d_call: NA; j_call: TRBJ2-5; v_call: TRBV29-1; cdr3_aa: CSVDPGGPQYF
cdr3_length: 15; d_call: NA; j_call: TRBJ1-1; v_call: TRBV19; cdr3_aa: CASSLLPIGGTEAFF
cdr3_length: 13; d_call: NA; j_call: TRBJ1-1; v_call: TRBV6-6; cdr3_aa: CASSYAENTEAFF
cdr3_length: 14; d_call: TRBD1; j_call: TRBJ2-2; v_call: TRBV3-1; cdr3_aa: CAISQADRAGELFF
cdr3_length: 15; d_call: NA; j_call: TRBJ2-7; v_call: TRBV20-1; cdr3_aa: CSASRGAAQGDEQYF
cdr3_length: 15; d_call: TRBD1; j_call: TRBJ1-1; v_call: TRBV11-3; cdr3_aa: CASSDKTGDLTEAFF
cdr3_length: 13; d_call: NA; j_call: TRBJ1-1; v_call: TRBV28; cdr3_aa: CASSFPLNTEAFF
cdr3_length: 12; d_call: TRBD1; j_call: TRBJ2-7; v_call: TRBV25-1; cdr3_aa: CASSVGQGEQYF
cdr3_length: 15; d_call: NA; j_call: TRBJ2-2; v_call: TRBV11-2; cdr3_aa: CASSLSRLDTGELFF
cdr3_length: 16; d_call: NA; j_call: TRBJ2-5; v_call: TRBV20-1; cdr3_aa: CSAREDTAATLKTQYF
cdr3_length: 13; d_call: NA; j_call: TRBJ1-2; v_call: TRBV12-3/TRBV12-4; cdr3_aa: CASSLAREDGYTF
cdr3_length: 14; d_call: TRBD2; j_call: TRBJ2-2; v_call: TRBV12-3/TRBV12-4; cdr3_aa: CASSFGRDTGELFF